One sample yielded the 21 T cell receptor beta chains listed below, sequenced in a study of T cells in Graves' hyperthyroidism and ophthalmopathy. Authors of the study amplified TCR beta CDR3 regions from RNA transcripts. The TCR CDR3 was amplified in a first-round RT-PCR using the HTBI primer set. TCRdb analysed the multiplex PCR reads with MiXCR anew, one entry per CDR3 protein. Of over 150,000 distinct CDR3 sequences in the sample, around 16% are singletons; the top ten hold around 48%. The specimen was blood. Receptors were obtained from a woman aged 45 to 65 with Graves' hyperthyroidism.

This clonotype was detected ten times or more. The chain couples TRBV20-1 to TRBJ2-7, with TRBD1 matching 7 bases. The CDR3 totals 14 residues. J was trimmed by 2 bases and V by 4 bases; bases with no gene match: 8. Germline V CDR1 and CDR2: DFQATT, SNEGSKA (reference sequence). CDR3: CSAKGQFFTYEQYF. CDR3 coding DNA: TGCAGTGCTAAGGGACAGTTCTTCACCTACGAGCAGTACTTC.

This clonotype appeared many times. The chain is built from TRBV9 and TRBJ2-7; 8 nucleotides line up with TRBD2. Germline CDR1 SGDLS, CDR2 YYNGEE. The CDR3 runs 14 residues. The junction had 8 bases not matched to a gene; V was cut back by 4 bases and J by 5 bases. The CDR3 region is CASSTEAGGDEQYF. The CDR3, as DNA: TGTGCCAGCAGCACCGAGGCGGGAGGCGACGAGCAGTACTTC.

There are a few counts of this clonotype. The genes are TRBV15 and TRBJ1-1, with 8 bases matching TRBD1. With V trimmed by 2 bases and J by 4 bases, 3 bases remained unmatched. Looked up from germline, CDR1 is LNHNV and CDR2 is YYDKDF (reference sequence). The CDR3 contains 14 residues. The DNA of the CDR3 is TGTGCCACCAGCAGACAGGGGGCATTCACTGAAGCTTTCTTT. Protein: CATSRQGAFTEAFF.

This clonotype was seen many times. The CDR3 spells CASSIGGQFNYGYTF. In DNA form, the CDR3 reads TGTGCCAGTAGTATAGGGGGACAGTTCAACTATGGCTACACCTTC. The V call is TRBV19, the J call TRBJ1-2, with 7 bases lining up with TRBD1. This CDR3 spans 15 amino acids. Germline V gene lookup returns CDR1 LNHDA and CDR2 SQIVND (reference sequence). V was pared by 1 base and J by 2 bases, with 4 bases of the junction left unmatched.

The J gene is TRBJ1-3, the V gene TRBV19; 9 positions agree with TRBD1. CDR3 length: 17 residues. With V trimmed by 3 bases and J by 0 bases, 6 bases remained unmatched. Germline CDR1 reads LNHDA; CDR2 reads SQIVND (reference sequence). CDR3 DNA: TGTGCCAGTAGTATCCGGGACAGGGTAATCTCTGGAAACACCATATATTTT. As protein: CASSIRDRVISGNTIYF.

This clonotype was seen a handful of times. The chain recombines TRBV5-1 with TRBJ2-2; TRBD2 matches 10 bases. V shed 4 bases, J shed 0 bases, and the junction held 3 bases outside the gene matches. The CDR3 sequence is 16 residues long. CDR1 is SGHRS, CDR2 YFSETQ, per germline. CDR3 coding DNA: TGCGCCAGCAGCAAACTAGCGGGGACGAACACCGGGGAGCTGTTTTTT. Translation gives CASSKLAGTNTGELFF.

The V gene is TRBV5-1, the J gene TRBJ2-6; no firm D call. In germline, CDR1 is SGHRS, CDR2 YFSETQ. CDR3 length: 14 amino acids. Trimming took off 3 bases at V and 0 bases at J, with 4 bases between the two ends. The CDR3 loop reads CASSSSSGANVLTF. In nucleotides, the CDR3 is TGCGCCAGCAGCTCCAGCTCTGGGGCCAACGTCCTGACTTTC.

In its sample, this clonotype was seen many times. The rearrangement uses TRBV6-1 and TRBJ2-1; no firm D call. This CDR3 spans 14 amino acids. Germline V gene data show CDR1 as MNHNS and CDR2 as SASEGT. V was cut by 6 bases and J by 0 bases, with 9 bases left in between. CDR3 in DNA: TGTGCCAGCAGGGCCGTTAGCTCCTACAATGAGCAGTTCTTC. It yields the protein CASRAVSSYNEQFF.

This clonotype appeared many times. This rearrangement joins TRBV7-2 to TRBJ2-7, with 7 bases lining up with TRBD2. The trim removed 2 bases at V and 3 bases at J, leaving 10 bases unmatched. The CDR3 runs to 16 residues. From germline, CDR1 is SGHTA and CDR2 FQGNSA. CDR3 nucleotide sequence: TGTGCCAGCAGCTTACCCAGGGCTAGCGGAAACTACGAGCAGTACTTC. Its protein is CASSLPRASGNYEQYF. Drawing the rest from reference TRBV7-2 and TRBJ2-7, the complete variable domain is GAGVSQSPSNKVTEKGKDVELRCDPISGHTALYWYRQSLGQGLEFLIYFQGNSAPDKSGLPSDRFSAERTGGSVSTLTIQRTQQEDSAVYLCASSLPRASGNYEQYFGPGTRLTVT.

In this sample, this clonotype turned up a few times. The chain has TRBV12-3 or TRBV12-4 and TRBJ2-7; D remains ambiguous. V was cut by 7 bases and J by 3 bases, with 19 bases left in between. The CDR3 extends over 15 amino acids. The CDR3 nucleotides are TGTGCCAGCACCCCCTCCGGCCCCTCTTTCTACGAGCAGTACTTC. This codes for CASTPSGPSFYEQYF.

The gene calls are TRBV30 and TRBJ2-7; tentative D call: TRBD1 (6 bases). Trimming pared 8 bases from V and 3 bases from J, leaving 20 bases between. Germline V gene lookup returns CDR1 GTSNPN and CDR2 SVGIG (reference sequence). The CDR3 consists of 14 residues. The CDR3 sequence is CALDPHGQFYEQYF. In nucleotides, the CDR3 is TGTGCCCTGGATCCCCACGGACAGTTCTACGAGCAGTACTTC.

This clonotype occurred many times. The V gene is TRBV6-1, the J gene TRBJ1-2, with TRBD1 matching 7 bases. J was trimmed by 4 bases and V by 6 bases; bases with no gene match: 5. The germline V gene encodes CDR1 MNHNS and CDR2 SASEGT. The CDR3 sequence is 13 residues long. CDR3 nucleotides: TGTGCCAGCAGGAGGGACAGTTCCTATGGCTACACCTTC. Translating gives CASRRDSSYGYTF.

This clonotype was observed a handful of times. The chain combines TRBV6-2 or TRBV6-3 with TRBJ1-4, with D unclear. V lost 0 bases and J lost 7, with 6 bases in between. Germline-derived CDR1 and CDR2 are MNHEY and SVGEGT. The CDR3 sequence is 13 residues long. The CDR3, as DNA: TGTGCCAGCAGTTACTCGAGGGTTGAAAAACTGTTTTTT. Translation gives CASSYSRVEKLFF.

Ten or more counts support this clonotype. The rearrangement links TRBV7-2 to TRBJ2-3; 7 bases are shared with TRBD2. Germline V gene data show CDR1 as SGHTA and CDR2 as FQGNSA. V shed 11 bases and J 0 bases; nucleotides not matched to a gene: 5. The CDR3 runs to 13 residues. The CDR3 DNA sequence: TGTGCCCTTTTTAGCGGGAGCACAGATACGCAGTATTTT. Translating it yields CALFSGSTDTQYF.

This clonotype was found a few times. V gene TRBV6-1 combines with J gene TRBJ1-2; D gene unclear. The CDR3 totals 13 residues. The germline CDR1 and CDR2 sequences are MNHNS and SASEGT. Trimming removed 6 bases at V and 7 bases at J, with 15 bases between. The DNA of the CDR3 is TGTGCCAGCAGAGGCCGATCCCTATCTGGCTACACCTTC. It specifies CASRGRSLSGYTF.

The chain has TRBV7-2 and TRBJ2-1, with TRBD2 matching over 10 bases. The V gene's germline CDR1 is SGHTA and CDR2 FQGNSA. V gave up 2 bases and J gave up 2 bases; unmatched junction bases: 3. The CDR3 contains 16 residues. The CDR3 loop is CASSLKAGGPYNEQFF. The CDR3 DNA reads TGTGCCAGCAGCTTAAAAGCGGGAGGGCCCTACAATGAGCAGTTCTTC.

This clonotype showed up many times. The V call is TRBV29-1, the J call TRBJ1-1, with 9 bases lining up with TRBD1. V lost 7 bases to trimming and J lost 1 base; unmatched junction nucleotides: 7. This CDR3 contains 14 residues. Germline CDR1 SQVTM, CDR2 ANQGSEA. CDR3 DNA: TGCAGCGCCCAGACAGGGGGGACGAACACTGAAGCTTTCTTT. Protein: CSAQTGGTNTEAFF.

This clonotype was seen repeatedly, ten times or more. The chain recombines TRBV12-3 or TRBV12-4 with TRBJ1-2; 7 nucleotides align to TRBD1. The V segment lost 5 bases and the J segment 7 bases; nucleotides outside the gene matches: 7. The CDR3 length is 13 residues. The CDR3 region is CASSLRDSGGYTF. CDR3 in DNA: TGTGCCAGCAGTCTCAGGGACAGTGGTGGCTACACCTTC.

The chain has TRBV12-3 or TRBV12-4 and TRBJ1-6; 7 nucleotides match TRBD1. The CDR3 has 16 amino acids. The V segment lost 4 bases and the J segment 0 bases; nucleotides outside the gene matches: 3. The CDR3 loop reads CASSSGGSSYNSPLHF. Here the CDR3 DNA reads TGTGCCAGCAGTTCAGGGGGGAGCTCCTATAATTCACCCCTCCACTTT.

This clonotype was detected many times. The rearrangement joins TRBV6-1 to TRBJ2-1; D is uncertain. V was shortened by 3 bases and J by 3 bases, with 6 bases between the two germline ends. The CDR3 spans 13 residues. Germline V gives CDR1 MNHNS, CDR2 SASEGT. The CDR3 region is CASSDRVYNEQFF. For the CDR3, the DNA is TGTGCCAGCAGTGATCGGGTCTACAATGAGCAGTTCTTC.

This clonotype showed up many times. The chain carries TRBV2 and TRBJ2-1, with 9 bases lining up with TRBD2. The CDR3 is 15 amino acids. CDR1 and CDR2 from the germline V gene are SNHLY and FYNNEI. Trimming took 8 bases from V and 6 from J; bases not matched to a gene: 11. CDR3 in amino acids: CASGGGSGSFNEQFF. CDR3 coding DNA: TGTGCCAGCGGAGGAGGTAGCGGGAGTTTCAATGAGCAGTTCTTC.